This TCR beta chain was documented in a study of blood T cell repertoires in COVID-19. The CDR3 spans 14 residues. Unmatched junction bases numbered 7, after V lost 8 bases and J lost 4 bases. In germline, CDR1 is MDHEN, CDR2 SYDVKM. Generated by immunoSEQ multiplex PCR, the TCRdb table keeps only in-frame clones and is missing some. The profile shows 180,000 or so clones, over 75% of them singletons. The clonotype was recovered from a human donor with active or convalescent COVID-19. The donor label of this sample is uncertain. The material sequenced was peripheral blood. This chain connects TRBV28 to TRBJ2-2, with 7 bases that match TRBD1. As DNA, the CDR3 is TGTGCCAGCCGCCGACAGGGCGGCACCGGGGAGCTGTTTTTT. This translates into CASRRQGGTGELFF. The variable domain in full, completed from reference TRBV28 and TRBJ2-2, reads DVKVTQSSRYLVKRTGEKVFLECVQDMDHENMFWYRQDPGLGLRLIYFSYDVKMKEKGDIPEGYSVSREKKERFSLILESASTNQTSMYLCASRRQGGTGELFFGEGSRLTVL.